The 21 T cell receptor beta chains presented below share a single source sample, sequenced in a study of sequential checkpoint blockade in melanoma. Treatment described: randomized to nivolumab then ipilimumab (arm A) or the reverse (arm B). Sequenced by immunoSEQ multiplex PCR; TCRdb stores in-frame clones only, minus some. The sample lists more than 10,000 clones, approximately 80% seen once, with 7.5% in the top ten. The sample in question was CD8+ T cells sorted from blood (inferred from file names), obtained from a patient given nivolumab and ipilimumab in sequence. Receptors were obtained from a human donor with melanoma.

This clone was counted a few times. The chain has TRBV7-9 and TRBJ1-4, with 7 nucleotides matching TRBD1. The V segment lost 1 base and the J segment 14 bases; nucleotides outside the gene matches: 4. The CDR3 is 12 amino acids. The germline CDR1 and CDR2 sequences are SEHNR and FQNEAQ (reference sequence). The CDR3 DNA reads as TGTGCCAGCAGCTTAGGGGGACAGCGGCTGTTTTTT. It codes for CASSLGGQRLFF.

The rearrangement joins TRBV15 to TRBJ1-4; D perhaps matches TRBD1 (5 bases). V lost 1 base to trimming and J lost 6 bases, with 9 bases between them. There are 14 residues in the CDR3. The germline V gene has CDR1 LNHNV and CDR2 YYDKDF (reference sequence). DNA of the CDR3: TGTGCCACCAGCAGAGGGGACTCGGATGAAAAACTGTTTTTT. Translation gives CATSRGDSDEKLFF.

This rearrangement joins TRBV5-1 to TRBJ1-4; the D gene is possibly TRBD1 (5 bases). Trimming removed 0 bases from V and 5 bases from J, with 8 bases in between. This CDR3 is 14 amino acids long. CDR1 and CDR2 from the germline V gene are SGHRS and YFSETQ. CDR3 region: CASSLAGMNEKLFF. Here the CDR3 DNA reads TGCGCCAGCAGCTTGGCAGGGATGAATGAAAAACTGTTTTTT.

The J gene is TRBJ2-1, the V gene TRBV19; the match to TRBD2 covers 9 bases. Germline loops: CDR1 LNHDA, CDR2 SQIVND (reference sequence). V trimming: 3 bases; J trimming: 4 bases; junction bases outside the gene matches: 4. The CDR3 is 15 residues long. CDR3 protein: CASSIFLAGYNEQFF. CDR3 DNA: TGTGCCAGTAGTATCTTCCTAGCGGGGTACAATGAGCAGTTCTTC.

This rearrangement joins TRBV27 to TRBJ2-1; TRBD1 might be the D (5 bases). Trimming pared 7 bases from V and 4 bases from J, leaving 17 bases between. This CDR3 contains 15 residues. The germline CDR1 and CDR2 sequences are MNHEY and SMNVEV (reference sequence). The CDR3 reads CASNQGSLGYNEQFF. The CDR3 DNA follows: TGTGCCAGCAACCAGGGAAGCCTAGGATACAATGAGCAGTTCTTC.

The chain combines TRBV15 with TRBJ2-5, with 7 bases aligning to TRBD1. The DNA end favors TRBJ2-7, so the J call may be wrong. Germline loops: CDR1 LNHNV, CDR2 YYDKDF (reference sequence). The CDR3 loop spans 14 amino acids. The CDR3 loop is CATSMGTEAYEQYF. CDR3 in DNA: TGTGCCACCAGCATGGGGACAGAAGCCTACGAGCAGTACTTC.

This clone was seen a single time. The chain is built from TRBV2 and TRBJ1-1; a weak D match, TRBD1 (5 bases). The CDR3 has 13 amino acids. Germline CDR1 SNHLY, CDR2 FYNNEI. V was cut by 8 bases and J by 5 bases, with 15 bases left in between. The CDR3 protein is CASFGGGGTEAFF. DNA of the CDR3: TGTGCCAGCTTCGGGGGGGGAGGGACTGAAGCTTTCTTT.

The CDR3: CASSLRQAYEQYF. CDR3 coding DNA: TGTGCCAGCAGCTTAAGACAGGCCTACGAGCAGTACTTC. V is TRBV13 and J is TRBJ2-7, with TRBD1 as a possible D gene (6 bases). V lost 2 bases and J lost 2, with 7 bases in between. This CDR3 region has 13 residues. Per germline, CDR1 PRHDT and CDR2 FYEKMQ (reference sequence). The variable domain in full, completed from reference TRBV13 and TRBJ2-7, reads AAGVIQSPRHLIKEKRETATLKCYPIPRHDTVYWYQQGPGQDPQFLISFYEKMQSDKGSIPDRFSAQQFSDYHSELNMSSLELGDSALYFCASSLRQAYEQYFGPGTRLTVT.

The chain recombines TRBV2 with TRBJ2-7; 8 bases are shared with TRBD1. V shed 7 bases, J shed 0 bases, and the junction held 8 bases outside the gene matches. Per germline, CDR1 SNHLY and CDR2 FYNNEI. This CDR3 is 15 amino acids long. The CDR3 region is CASNIRTGSSYEQYF. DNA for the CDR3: TGTGCCAGCAATATACGGACAGGGAGCTCCTACGAGCAGTACTTC.

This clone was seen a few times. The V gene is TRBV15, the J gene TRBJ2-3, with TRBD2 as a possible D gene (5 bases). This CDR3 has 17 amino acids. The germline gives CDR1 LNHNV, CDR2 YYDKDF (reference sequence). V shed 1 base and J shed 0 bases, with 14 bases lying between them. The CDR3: CATSRVVRVDSTDTQYF. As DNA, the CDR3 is TGTGCCACCAGCAGAGTCGTGAGGGTAGACAGCACAGATACGCAGTATTTT.

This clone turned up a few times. As DNA, the CDR3 is TGTGCCAGCAGAGTTGCTGGGGGCAACACTGAAGCTTTCTTT. Amino acids: CASRVAGGNTEAFF. J is TRBJ1-1 and V is TRBV27; the D gene is possibly TRBD1 (6 bases). The CDR3 sequence is 14 residues long. Germline CDR1 reads MNHEY; CDR2 reads SMNVEV (reference sequence). V lost 6 bases and J lost 2, with 13 bases in between.

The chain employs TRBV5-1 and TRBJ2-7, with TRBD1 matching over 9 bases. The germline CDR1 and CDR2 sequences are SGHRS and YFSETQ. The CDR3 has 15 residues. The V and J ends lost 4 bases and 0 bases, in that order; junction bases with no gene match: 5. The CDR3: CASSTGQGGSYEQYF. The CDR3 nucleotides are TGCGCCAGCAGCACGGGACAGGGCGGCTCCTACGAGCAGTACTTC.

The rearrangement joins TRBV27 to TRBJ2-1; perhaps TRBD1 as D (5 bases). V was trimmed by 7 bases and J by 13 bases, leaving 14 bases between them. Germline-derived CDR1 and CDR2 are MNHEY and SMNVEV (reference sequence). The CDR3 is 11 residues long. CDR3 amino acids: CASTTGRVQFF. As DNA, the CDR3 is TGTGCCAGCACTACAGGTCGGGTACAGTTCTTC.

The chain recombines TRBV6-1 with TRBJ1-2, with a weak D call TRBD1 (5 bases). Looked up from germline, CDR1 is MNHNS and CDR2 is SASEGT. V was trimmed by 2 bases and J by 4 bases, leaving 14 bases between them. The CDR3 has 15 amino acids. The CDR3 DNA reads TGTGCCAGCAGTGAAAATACCGGGGGTGGCTATGGCTACACCTTC. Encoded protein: CASSENTGGGYGYTF.

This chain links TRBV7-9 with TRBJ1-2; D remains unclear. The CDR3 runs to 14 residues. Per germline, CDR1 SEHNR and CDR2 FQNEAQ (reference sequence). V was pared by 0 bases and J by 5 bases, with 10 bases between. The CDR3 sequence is CASSLAGSSYGYTF. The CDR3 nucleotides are TGTGCCAGCAGCTTAGCGGGCAGCTCATATGGCTACACCTTC.

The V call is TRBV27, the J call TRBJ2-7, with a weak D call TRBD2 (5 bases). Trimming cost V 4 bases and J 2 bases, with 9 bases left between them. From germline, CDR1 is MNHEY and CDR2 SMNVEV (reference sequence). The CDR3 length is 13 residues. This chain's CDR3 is CASSSGVAYEQYF. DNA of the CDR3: TGTGCCAGCAGTTCCGGGGTAGCCTACGAGCAGTACTTC.

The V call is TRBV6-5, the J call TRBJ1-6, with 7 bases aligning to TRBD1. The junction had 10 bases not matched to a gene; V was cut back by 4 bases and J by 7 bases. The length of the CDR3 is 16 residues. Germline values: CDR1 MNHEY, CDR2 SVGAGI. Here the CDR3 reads CASSSTDRDRNSPLHF. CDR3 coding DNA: TGTGCCAGCAGTTCCACTGACAGGGATCGGAATTCACCCCTCCACTTT.

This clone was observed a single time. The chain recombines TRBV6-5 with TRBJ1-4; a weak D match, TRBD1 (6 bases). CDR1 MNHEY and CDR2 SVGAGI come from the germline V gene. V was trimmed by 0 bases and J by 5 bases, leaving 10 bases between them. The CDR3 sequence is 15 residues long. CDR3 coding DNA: TGTGCCAGCAGTTACTCGGGGGCAGGGAATGAAAAACTGTTTTTT. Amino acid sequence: CASSYSGAGNEKLFF.

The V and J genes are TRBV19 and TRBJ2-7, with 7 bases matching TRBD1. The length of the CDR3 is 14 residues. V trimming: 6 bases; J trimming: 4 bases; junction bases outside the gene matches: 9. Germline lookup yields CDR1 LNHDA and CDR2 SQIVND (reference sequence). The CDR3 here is CASSPRSRGYEQYF. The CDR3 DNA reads TGTGCCAGTAGCCCGAGATCCAGGGGGTACGAGCAGTACTTC.

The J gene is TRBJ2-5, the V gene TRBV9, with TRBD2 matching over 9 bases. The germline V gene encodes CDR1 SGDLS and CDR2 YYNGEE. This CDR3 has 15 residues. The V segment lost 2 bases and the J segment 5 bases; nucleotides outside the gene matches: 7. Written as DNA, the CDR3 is TGTGCCAGCAGCGTTGGGGCGGGGGGGCGTGAGACCCAGTACTTC. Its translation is CASSVGAGGRETQYF.

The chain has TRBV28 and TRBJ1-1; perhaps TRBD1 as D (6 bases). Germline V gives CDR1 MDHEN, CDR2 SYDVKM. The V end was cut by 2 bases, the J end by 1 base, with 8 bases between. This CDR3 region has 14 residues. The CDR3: CASSLRGKNTEAFF. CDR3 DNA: TGTGCCAGCAGTTTAAGGGGGAAGAACACTGAAGCTTTCTTT.